These 10 T cell receptor beta chains came from one sample sequenced in a study of CD8 T cells in Susac syndrome. It was with random hexamers that 0.5 to 1 ug RNA was reverse transcribed. Via MiXCR, TCRdb re-called the immunoSEQ multiplex PCR reads, giving one row per CDR3 protein. The sample lists a few hundred thousand distinct CDR3 sequences, around 95% occurring once. Sequences were obtained from CD4+ T cells from PBMCs. All receptors come from a human donor with multiple sclerosis.

The rearrangement joins TRBV19 to TRBJ2-7, with 9 bases that match TRBD1. The CDR3 is 15 residues long. The junction had 11 bases not matched to a gene; V was cut back by 6 bases and J by 5 bases. Germline-derived CDR1 and CDR2 are LNHDA and SQIVND (reference sequence). CDR3 DNA: TGTGCCAGTAGCCCCCGGACAGGGGCGAAGGACGAGCAGTACTTC. Translation: CASSPRTGAKDEQYF.

The genes are TRBV21-1 and TRBJ2-1. TRBV21-1 is a listed pseudogene. The CDR3 has 14 amino acids. CDR3 sequence (DNA): TGTGCCAGCAGCAACTACGACTCCTACAATGAGCAGTTCTTC. This codes for CASSNYDSYNEQFF.

The V call is TRBV3-1, the J call TRBJ2-1; D ambiguous. Trimming shortened V by 0 bases and J by 6 bases, and 12 bases separated the two germline ends. The germline V gene has CDR1 LGHDT and CDR2 YNNKEL (reference sequence). CDR3 length: 15 residues. CDR3 sequence reads: CASSQDPSWGNEQFF. The CDR3 nucleotides are TGTGCCAGCAGCCAAGACCCCTCCTGGGGCAATGAGCAGTTCTTC.

V usage is TRBV29-1 and J usage is TRBJ2-1; 9 nucleotides match TRBD2. The trim removed 5 bases at V and 7 bases at J, leaving 9 bases unmatched. From germline, CDR1 is SQVTM and CDR2 ANQGSEA. The CDR3 is made up of 14 amino acids. For the CDR3, the DNA is TGCAGCGTTTTGGGGCTAGCGGGACCAAATGAGCAGTTCTTC. Protein: CSVLGLAGPNEQFF.

This clonotype has a single count. The chain has TRBV30 and TRBJ1-5; TRBD1 is a possible D gene (5 bases). With 2 bases removed from V and 7 bases from J, the gap between germline ends came to 12 bases. The CDR3 consists of 13 residues. Per the germline V gene, CDR1 is GTSNPN and CDR2 is SVGIG (reference sequence). CDR3 coding DNA: TGTGCCTGGAGTCCCTACCGGGACCAGCCCCAGCATTTT. Its translation: CAWSPYRDQPQHF.

The chain combines TRBV9 with TRBJ2-3, with unresolved D. CDR3 size: 14 residues. Germline V lookup: CDR1 SGDLS, CDR2 YYNGEE. Trimming pared 2 bases from V and 5 bases from J, leaving 12 bases between. The CDR3 DNA is TGTGCCAGCAGCGTTTCGCACCAACTAGATACGCAGTATTTT. It is translated as CASSVSHQLDTQYF.

The genes are TRBV20-1 and TRBJ2-1; D gene unclear. The germline V gene has CDR1 DFQATT and CDR2 SNEGSKA (reference sequence). The CDR3 totals 15 residues. Trimming removed 1 base from V and 6 bases from J, with 16 bases in between. The CDR3 DNA reads as TGCAGTGCTAGAGTCCCAAGCCTCAAGCCCAATGAGCAGTTCTTC. Protein: CSARVPSLKPNEQFF.

The CDR3 nucleotides are TGTGCCAGCAGTTACTCAGCGGTTATAGGTTTCGGCGAGCAGTACTTC. Its protein product is CASSYSAVIGFGEQYF. The V gene is TRBV6-5, the J gene TRBJ2-7; possible D gene TRBD2, 5 bases. The CDR3 contains 16 residues. Trimming left V 0 bases short and J 6 bases short, with 18 bases between. CDR1 is MNHEY and CDR2 is SVGAGI in the germline V gene.

The CDR3 DNA sequence: TGCAGTGCTAGTAGAAAGGGTGATGAGCAGTTCTTC. Translation gives CSASRKGDEQFF. The gene calls are TRBV20-1 and TRBJ2-1; D unresolved. This CDR3 spans 12 amino acids. Germline lookup yields CDR1 DFQATT and CDR2 SNEGSKA (reference sequence). V lost 3 bases and J 8 bases, leaving 11 bases between the germline ends.

The chain employs TRBV20-1 and TRBJ2-7; D remains unclear. Germline CDR1 DFQATT, CDR2 SNEGSKA (reference sequence). The CDR3 loop spans 12 amino acids. V was clipped by 4 bases and J by 0 bases, with 7 bases between them. DNA for the CDR3: TGCAGTGCTACCTGGGACTCCTACGAGCAGTACTTC. Encoded protein: CSATWDSYEQYF.